This TCR beta chain was identified during a study of identical twins. Broader study findings: For out-of-frame beta sequences, excess twin sharing was weaker. Whereas memory repertoires showed no such difference, abundant cord blood beta clonotypes carried fewer insertions.

TCRdb fed the 5' RACE reads into MiXCR, producing one record per CDR3 protein. The sample includes 570,000 or so distinct CDR3 sequences, approximately 10% seen only once; the top ten take around 3.1%. A word on this clonotype: Antigen specificity is unknown.

These data are also associated with another study on yellow fever vaccine responses in identical twins.

The TCR sequence derives from a woman between 18 and 29 years old in good health. Sequenced sample: PBMCs.

CDR3 region: CSARQNSPLHF. DNA for the CDR3: TGCAGTGCTAGACAGAATTCACCCCTCCACTTT. The chain uses TRBV20-1 and TRBJ1-6; D uncertain. This CDR3 region has 11 residues. The V gene lost 2 bases and the J gene lost 7 bases, with 3 bases spanning the gap. Germline V gene data show CDR1 as DFQATT and CDR2 as SNEGSKA (reference sequence).